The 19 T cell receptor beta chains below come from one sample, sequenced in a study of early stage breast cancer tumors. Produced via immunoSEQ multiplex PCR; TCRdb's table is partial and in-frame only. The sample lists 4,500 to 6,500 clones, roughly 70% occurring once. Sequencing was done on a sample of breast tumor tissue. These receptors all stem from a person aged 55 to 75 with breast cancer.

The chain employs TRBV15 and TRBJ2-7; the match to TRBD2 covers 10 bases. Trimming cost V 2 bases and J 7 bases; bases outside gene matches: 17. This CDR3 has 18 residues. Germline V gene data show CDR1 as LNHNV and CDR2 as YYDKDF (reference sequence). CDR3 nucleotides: TGTGCCACCAGCAGACCCCACGGGCTAGCGGGAGATTCGGGAGAGCAGTACTTC. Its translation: CATSRPHGLAGDSGEQYF.

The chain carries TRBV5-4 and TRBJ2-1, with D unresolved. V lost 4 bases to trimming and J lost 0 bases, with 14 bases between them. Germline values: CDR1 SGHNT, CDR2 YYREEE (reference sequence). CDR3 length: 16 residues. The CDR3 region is CASSLEPLNSYNEQFF. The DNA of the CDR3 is TGTGCCAGCAGCCTAGAGCCCCTTAACTCCTACAATGAGCAGTTCTTC.

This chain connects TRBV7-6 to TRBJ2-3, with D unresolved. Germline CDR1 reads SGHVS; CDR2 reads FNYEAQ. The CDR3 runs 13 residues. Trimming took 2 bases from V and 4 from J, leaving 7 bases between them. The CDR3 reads CASSLNPADTQYF. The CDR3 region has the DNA TGTGCCAGCAGCTTAAACCCGGCAGATACGCAGTATTTT.

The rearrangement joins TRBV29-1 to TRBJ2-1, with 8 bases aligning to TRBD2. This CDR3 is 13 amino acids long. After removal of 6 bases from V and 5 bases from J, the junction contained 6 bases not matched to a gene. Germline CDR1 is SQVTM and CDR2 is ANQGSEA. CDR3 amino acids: CSVAHGRDNEQFF. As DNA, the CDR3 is TGCAGCGTCGCCCACGGGAGGGACAATGAGCAGTTCTTC.

Here the CDR3 DNA reads TGTGCCAGCAGCGCCACAGGGGCCCCCTACGAGCAGTACTTC. It codes for CASSATGAPYEQYF. The chain joins TRBV9 to TRBJ2-7, with 7 bases fitting TRBD1. After removal of 3 bases from V and 2 bases from J, the junction contained 5 bases not matched to a gene. This CDR3 region has 14 residues. Germline V gene data show CDR1 as SGDLS and CDR2 as YYNGEE.

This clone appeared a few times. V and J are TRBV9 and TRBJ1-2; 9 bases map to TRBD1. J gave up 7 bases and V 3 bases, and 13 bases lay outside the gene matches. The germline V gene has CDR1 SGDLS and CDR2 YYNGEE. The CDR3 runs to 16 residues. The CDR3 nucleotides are TGTGCCAGCAGCGCTACCGGGACAGGGCTTTTTGGTGGCTACACCTTC. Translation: CASSATGTGLFGGYTF. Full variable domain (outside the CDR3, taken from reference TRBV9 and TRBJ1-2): DSGVTQTPKHLITATGQRVTLRCSPRSGDLSVYWYQQSLDQGLQFLIQYYNGEERAKGNILERFSAQQFPDLHSELNLSSLELGDSALYFCASSATGTGLFGGYTFGSGTRLTVV.

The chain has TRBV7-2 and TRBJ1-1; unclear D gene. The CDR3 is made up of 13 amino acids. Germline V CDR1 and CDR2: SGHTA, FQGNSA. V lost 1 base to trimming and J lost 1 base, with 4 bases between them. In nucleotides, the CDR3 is TGTGCCAGCAGCTTAGTCGGGAACACTGAAGCTTTCTTT. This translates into CASSLVGNTEAFF.

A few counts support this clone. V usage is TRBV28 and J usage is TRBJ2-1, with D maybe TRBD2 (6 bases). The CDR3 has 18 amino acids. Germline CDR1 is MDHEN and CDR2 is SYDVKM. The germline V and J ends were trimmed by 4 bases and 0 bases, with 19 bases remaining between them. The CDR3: CASSYSPGLGSSYNEQFF. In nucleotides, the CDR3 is TGTGCCAGCAGTTACTCTCCGGGACTGGGGAGCTCCTACAATGAGCAGTTCTTC.

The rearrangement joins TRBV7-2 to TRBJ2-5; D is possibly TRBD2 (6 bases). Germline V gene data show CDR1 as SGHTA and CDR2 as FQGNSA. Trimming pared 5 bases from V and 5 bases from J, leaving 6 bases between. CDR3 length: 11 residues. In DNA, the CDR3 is TGTGCCAGCAGCGGAGGGGAGACCCAGTACTTC. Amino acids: CASSGGETQYF.

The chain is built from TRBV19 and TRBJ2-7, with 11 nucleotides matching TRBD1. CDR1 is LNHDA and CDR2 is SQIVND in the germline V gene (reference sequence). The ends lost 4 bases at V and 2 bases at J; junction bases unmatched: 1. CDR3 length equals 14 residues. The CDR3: CASSRTGGPYEQYF. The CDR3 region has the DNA TGTGCCAGTAGTAGGACAGGGGGCCCCTACGAGCAGTACTTC.

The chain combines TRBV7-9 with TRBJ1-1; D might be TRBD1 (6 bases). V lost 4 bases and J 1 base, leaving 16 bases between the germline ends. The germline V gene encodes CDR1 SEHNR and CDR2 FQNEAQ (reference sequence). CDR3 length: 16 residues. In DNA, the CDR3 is TGTGCCAGCAGCTCTCGGCACAGGGCCTCGAACACTGAAGCTTTCTTT. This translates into CASSSRHRASNTEAFF.

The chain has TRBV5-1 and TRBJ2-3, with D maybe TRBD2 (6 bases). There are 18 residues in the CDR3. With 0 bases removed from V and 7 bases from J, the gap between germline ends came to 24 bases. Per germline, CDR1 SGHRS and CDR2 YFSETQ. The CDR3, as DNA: TGCGCCAGCAGCTTGGCCGCGGCAGGGACTGGACTCACCTATACGCAGTATTTT. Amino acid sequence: CASSLAAAGTGLTYTQYF. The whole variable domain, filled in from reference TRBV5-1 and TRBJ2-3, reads KAGVTQTPRYLIKTRGQQVTLSCSPISGHRSVSWYQQTPGQGLQFLFEYFSETQRNKGNFPGRFSGRQFSNSRSEMNVSTLELGDSALYLCASSLAAAGTGLTYTQYFGPGTRLTVL.

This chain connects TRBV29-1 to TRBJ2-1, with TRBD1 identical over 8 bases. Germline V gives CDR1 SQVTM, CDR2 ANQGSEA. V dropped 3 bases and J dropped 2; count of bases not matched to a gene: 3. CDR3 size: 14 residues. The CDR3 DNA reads TGCAGCGTTGATGCAGGGGGCCCCTACAATGAGCAGTTCTTC. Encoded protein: CSVDAGGPYNEQFF.

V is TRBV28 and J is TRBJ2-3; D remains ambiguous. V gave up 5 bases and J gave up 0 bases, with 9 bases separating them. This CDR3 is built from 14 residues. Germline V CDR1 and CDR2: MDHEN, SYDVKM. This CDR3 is CASSPLGSTDTQYF. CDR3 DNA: TGTGCCAGCAGTCCCCTTGGGAGCACAGATACGCAGTATTTT.

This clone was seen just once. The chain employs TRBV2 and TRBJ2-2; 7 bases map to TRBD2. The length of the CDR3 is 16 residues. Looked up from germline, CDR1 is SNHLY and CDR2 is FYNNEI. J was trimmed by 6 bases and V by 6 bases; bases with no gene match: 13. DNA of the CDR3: TGTGCCAGCAGCAAACTAGCGCCTGGGATTCCCGGGGAGCTGTTTTTT. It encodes CASSKLAPGIPGELFF.

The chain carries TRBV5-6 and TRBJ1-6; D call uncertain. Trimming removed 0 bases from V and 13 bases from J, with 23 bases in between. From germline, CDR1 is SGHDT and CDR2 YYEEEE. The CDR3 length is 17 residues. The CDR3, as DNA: TGTGCCAGCAGCTTGGCCGGGGAGGGCCCTGGGTCGCCTCCCCTCCACTTT. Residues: CASSLAGEGPGSPPLHF.

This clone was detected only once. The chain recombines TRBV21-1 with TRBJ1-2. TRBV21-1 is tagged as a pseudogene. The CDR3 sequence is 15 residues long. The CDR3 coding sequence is TGTGCCAGCAGCACACCGGGCGGACTGCAGGATGGCTACACCTTC. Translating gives CASSTPGGLQDGYTF.

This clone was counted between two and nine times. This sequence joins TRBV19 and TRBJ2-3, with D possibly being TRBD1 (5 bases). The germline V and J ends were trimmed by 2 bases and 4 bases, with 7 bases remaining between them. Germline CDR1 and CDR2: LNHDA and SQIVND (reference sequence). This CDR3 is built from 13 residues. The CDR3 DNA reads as TGTGCCAGTAGTATACAGGGCCCAGATACGCAGTATTTT. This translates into CASSIQGPDTQYF.

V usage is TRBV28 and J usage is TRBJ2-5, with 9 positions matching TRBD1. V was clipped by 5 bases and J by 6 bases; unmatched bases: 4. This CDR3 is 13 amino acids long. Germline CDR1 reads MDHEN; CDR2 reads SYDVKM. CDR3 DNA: TGTGCCAGCAGTCCGGACAGGGGTAAGACCCAGTACTTC. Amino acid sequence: CASSPDRGKTQYF.